The present T cell receptor beta chain was sequenced within a study of T cell repertoires in cytomegalovirus infection. Study background: CMV epitopes in the study were HLA-C-restricted (recently identified) and HLA-B-restricted (well studied).

TCRdb re-called the reads through MiXCR, storing one row per CDR3 protein. The sample carries some 310,000 distinct CDR3 sequences, roughly 25% recorded once. Concerning this clonotype: The antigen remains undetermined.

The germline CDR1 and CDR2 sequences are MGHRA and YSYEKL. This CDR3 contains 15 residues. V was clipped by 0 bases and J by 4 bases, with 9 bases between them. Findings of the study overall: The study identified carriers of CMV plus the relevant HLA from cumulative public TCR beta family frequency.

The material was cultured PBMCs, obtained from culture after CMV antigen stimulation. This chain links TRBV4-1 with TRBJ2-2; D not resolved. The receptor was isolated from a human donor in good health (CMV status not recorded). Some clones in this sample may be carry-over from other donors' samples. The CDR3 region has the DNA TGCGCCAGCAGCCAAGAACCGCAAGGCACCGGGGAGCTGTTTTTT. It is translated as CASSQEPQGTGELFF.